This T cell receptor beta chain was captured by sequencing in a study of graft-versus-host responses after intestinal transplantation. Background on the study: Anti-thymocyte globulin induction was given to all recipients, followed by tacrolimus and steroids for around three years.

Comments on this clone: Its specificity is unknown.

Study-level findings and limits: GvH clones occurred in recipient marrow; some first appeared in ileum or blood.

The data were produced by immunoSEQ multiplex PCR, yet TCRdb's version contains in-frame clones alone and is incomplete. The data contain about 36,000 clones, approximately 94% of them singletons. The V and J ends lost 6 bases and 1 base respectively, with 18 bases between them. The CDR3 runs to 16 residues. Germline V gives CDR1 LGHNT, CDR2 FRNRAP. The sample in question was unstimulated CD4+ T cells sorted from spleen or lymph node cells, obtained before transplant. The chain uses TRBV12-5 and TRBJ2-5; tentatively, D is TRBD1 (5 bases). The TCR sequence derives from a human donor who was the organ donor for an intestinal transplant. Here the CDR3 reads CASGSSTVSSQETQYF. Written as DNA, the CDR3 is TGTGCTAGTGGCTCCTCGACAGTTTCGAGCCAAGAGACCCAGTACTTC.